Reported below is one T cell receptor (beta chain). Its antigen is not known. Additional DNA sequences in this sample encode the identical CDR3. This record belongs to a study of shared clonotypes between healthy human individuals. Overall study results and limits: Estimated clonotype richness was generally higher in naive than memory subsets. Only blood underwent sampling, and tissue repertoires likely differ.

The V end was cut by 0 bases, the J end by 3 bases, with 9 bases between. Germline V CDR1 and CDR2: LNHDA, SQIVND (reference sequence). There are 14 residues in the CDR3. Deep-level assay runs were performed. Sequenced by immunoSEQ multiplex PCR; TCRdb stores in-frame clones only, minus some. The sample holds around 99,000 clones, 60% to 75% seen once. Sequenced input: memory CD8+ T cells sorted from blood. Subset defined: CD45RO+ cells pooled with CCR7-negative TemRA cells. This receptor was obtained from a man younger than 40 in good health. The chain is built from TRBV19 and TRBJ2-7; unclear D gene. The chain's CDR3 is CASSIDSGFYEQYF. CDR3 nucleotides: TGTGCCAGTAGTATAGATTCAGGTTTCTACGAGCAGTACTTC.